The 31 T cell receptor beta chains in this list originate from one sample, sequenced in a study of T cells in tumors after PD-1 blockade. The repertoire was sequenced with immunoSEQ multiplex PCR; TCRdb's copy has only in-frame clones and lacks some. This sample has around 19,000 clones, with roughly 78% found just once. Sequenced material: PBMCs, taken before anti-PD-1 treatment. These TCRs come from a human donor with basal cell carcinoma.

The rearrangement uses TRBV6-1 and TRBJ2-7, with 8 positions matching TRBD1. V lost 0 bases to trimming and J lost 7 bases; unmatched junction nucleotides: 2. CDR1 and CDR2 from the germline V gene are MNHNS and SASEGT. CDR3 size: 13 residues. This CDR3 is CASSEAWDREQYF. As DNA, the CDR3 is TGTGCCAGCAGTGAAGCCTGGGACAGGGAGCAGTACTTC.

CDR3 in DNA: TGCGCCAGCAGCACCACAGGGGCGGATACGCAGTATTTT. Protein product: CASSTTGADTQYF. The chain has TRBV5-1 and TRBJ2-3; 7 bases map to TRBD1. This CDR3 is built from 13 residues. J was trimmed by 6 bases and V by 4 bases; bases with no gene match: 5. Germline V lookup: CDR1 SGHRS, CDR2 YFSETQ. Variable domain in full (rest from reference TRBV5-1 and TRBJ2-3): KAGVTQTPRYLIKTRGQQVTLSCSPISGHRSVSWYQQTPGQGLQFLFEYFSETQRNKGNFPGRFSGRQFSNSRSEMNVSTLELGDSALYLCASSTTGADTQYFGPGTRLTVL.

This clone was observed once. The DNA for the CDR3 is TGTGCCAGCAGCTTGTCAGACAGGGTCACCGGGGAGCTGTTTTTT. Protein product: CASSLSDRVTGELFF. The chain employs TRBV5-4 and TRBJ2-2; 7 bases match TRBD1. Germline-derived CDR1 and CDR2 are SGHNT and YYREEE (reference sequence). The trim removed 1 base at V and 4 bases at J, leaving 4 bases unmatched. This CDR3 is 15 amino acids long.

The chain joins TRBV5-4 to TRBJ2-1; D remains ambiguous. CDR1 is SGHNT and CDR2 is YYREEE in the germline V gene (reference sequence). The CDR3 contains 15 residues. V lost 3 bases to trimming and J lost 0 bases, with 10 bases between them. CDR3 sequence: CASSSGGSSYNEQFF. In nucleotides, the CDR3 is TGTGCCAGCAGCTCAGGCGGAAGCTCCTACAATGAGCAGTTCTTC. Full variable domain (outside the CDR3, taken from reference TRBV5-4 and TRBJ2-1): ETGVTQSPTHLIKTRGQQVTLRCSSQSGHNTVSWYQQALGQGPQFIFQYYREEENGRGNFPPRFSGLQFPNYSSELNVNALELDDSALYLCASSSGGSSYNEQFFGPGTRLTVL.

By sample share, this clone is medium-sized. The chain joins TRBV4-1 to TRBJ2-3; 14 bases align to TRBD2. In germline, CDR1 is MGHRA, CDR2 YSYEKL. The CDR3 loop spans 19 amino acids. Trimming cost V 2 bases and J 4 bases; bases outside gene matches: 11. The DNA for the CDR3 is TGCGCCAGCAGCCAACCCGGACTAGCGGGAGGAATCGTCGCAGATACGCAGTATTTT. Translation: CASSQPGLAGGIVADTQYF.

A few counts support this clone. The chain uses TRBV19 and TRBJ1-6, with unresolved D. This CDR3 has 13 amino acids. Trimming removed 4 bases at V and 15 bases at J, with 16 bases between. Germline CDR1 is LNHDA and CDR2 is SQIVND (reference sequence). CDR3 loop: CASSRPGVGSLHF. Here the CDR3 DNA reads TGTGCCAGTAGTAGACCCGGAGTAGGGAGCCTCCACTTT.

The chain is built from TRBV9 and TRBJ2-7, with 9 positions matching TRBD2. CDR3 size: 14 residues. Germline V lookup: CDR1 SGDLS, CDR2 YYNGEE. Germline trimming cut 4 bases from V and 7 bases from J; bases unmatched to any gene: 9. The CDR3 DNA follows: TGTGCCAGCAGCCCCGGGACTAGCACCCCTGAGCAGTACTTC. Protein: CASSPGTSTPEQYF.

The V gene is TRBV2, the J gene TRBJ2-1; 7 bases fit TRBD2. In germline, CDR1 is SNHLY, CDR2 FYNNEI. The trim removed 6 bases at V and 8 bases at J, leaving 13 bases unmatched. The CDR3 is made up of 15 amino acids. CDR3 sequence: CASSSSAGVVYEQFF. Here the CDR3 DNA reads TGTGCCAGCAGCTCATCCGCGGGAGTGGTCTATGAGCAGTTCTTC.

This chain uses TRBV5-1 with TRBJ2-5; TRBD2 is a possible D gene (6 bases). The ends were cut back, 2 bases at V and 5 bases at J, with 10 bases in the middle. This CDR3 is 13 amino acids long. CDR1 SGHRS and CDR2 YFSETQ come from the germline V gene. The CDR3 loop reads CASSFASEETQYF. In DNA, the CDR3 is TGCGCCAGCAGCTTTGCTAGCGAGGAGACCCAGTACTTC.

The CDR3 DNA is TGTGCCACCGGGACAGGGACGAACACCGGGGAGCTGTTTTTT. It translates to CATGTGTNTGELFF. This chain connects TRBV10-3 to TRBJ2-2; TRBD1 agrees at 9 bases. The CDR3 spans 14 residues. V trimming: 10 bases; J trimming: 0 bases; junction bases outside the gene matches: 3. The germline gives CDR1 ENHRY, CDR2 SYGVKD.

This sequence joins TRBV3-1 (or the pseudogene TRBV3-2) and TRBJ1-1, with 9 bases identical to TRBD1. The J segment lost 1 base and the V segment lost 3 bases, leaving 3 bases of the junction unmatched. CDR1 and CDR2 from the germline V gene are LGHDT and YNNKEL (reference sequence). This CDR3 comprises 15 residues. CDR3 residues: CASSHAGQGNTEAFF. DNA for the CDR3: TGTGCCAGCAGCCATGCGGGACAGGGGAACACTGAAGCTTTCTTT.

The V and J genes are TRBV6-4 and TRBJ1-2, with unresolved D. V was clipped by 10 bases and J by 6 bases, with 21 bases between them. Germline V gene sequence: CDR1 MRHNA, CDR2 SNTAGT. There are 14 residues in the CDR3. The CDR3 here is CANPRRGFSHGYTF. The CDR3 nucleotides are TGTGCCAACCCGCGCCGTGGCTTTTCGCATGGCTACACCTTC.

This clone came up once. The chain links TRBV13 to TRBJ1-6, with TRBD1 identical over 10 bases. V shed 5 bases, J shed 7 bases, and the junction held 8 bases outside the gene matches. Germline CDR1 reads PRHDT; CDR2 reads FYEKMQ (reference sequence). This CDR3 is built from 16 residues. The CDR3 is CASSLTDRGPNSPLHF. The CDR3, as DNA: TGTGCCAGCAGCCTCACCGACAGGGGGCCAAATTCACCCCTCCACTTT.

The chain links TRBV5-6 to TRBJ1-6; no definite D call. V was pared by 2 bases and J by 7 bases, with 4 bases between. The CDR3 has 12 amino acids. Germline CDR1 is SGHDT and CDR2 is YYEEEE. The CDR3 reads CASSFLNSPLHF. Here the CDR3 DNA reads TGTGCCAGCAGCTTCTTGAATTCACCCCTCCACTTT.

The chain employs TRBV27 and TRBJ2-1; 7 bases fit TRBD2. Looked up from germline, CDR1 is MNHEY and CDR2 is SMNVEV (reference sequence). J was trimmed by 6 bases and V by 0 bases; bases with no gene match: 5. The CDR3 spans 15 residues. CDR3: CASSLSAGPGNEQFF. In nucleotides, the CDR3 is TGTGCCAGCAGTTTATCAGCGGGGCCAGGCAATGAGCAGTTCTTC.

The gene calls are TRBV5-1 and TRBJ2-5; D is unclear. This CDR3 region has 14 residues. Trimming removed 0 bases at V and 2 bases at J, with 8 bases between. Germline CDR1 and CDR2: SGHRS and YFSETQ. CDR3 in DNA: TGCGCCAGCAGCTTGGGCACCGTACAAGAGACCCAGTACTTC. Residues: CASSLGTVQETQYF.

The CDR3 DNA sequence: TGTGCCAGCAAAGGTGCGGGAGATTTGAATGAGCAGTTCTTC. Its protein product is CASKGAGDLNEQFF. The rearrangement joins TRBV28 to TRBJ2-1; 7 bases agree with TRBD2. The junction had 10 bases not matched to a gene; V was cut back by 7 bases and J by 7 bases. There are 14 residues in the CDR3. Germline-derived CDR1 and CDR2 are MDHEN and SYDVKM.

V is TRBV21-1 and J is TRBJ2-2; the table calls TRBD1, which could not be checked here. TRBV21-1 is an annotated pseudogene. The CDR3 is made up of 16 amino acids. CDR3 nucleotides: TGTGCCAGCACTTTTTTTGGGACAGCGAACACCGGGGAGCTGTTTTTT. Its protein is CASTFFGTANTGELFF.

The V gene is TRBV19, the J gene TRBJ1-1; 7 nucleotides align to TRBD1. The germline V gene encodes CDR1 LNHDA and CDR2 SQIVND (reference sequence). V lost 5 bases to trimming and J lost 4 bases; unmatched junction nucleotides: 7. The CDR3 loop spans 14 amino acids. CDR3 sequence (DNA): TGTGCCAGTAGTCGGGACAGTCAGAGCACTGAAGCTTTCTTT. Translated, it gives CASSRDSQSTEAFF.

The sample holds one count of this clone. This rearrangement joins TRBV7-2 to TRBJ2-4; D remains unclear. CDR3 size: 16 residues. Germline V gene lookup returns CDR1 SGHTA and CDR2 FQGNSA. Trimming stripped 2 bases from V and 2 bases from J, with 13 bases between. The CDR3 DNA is TGTGCCAGCAGCTTATTAGCTAGGTTCACCAAAAACATTCAGTACTTC. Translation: CASSLLARFTKNIQYF.

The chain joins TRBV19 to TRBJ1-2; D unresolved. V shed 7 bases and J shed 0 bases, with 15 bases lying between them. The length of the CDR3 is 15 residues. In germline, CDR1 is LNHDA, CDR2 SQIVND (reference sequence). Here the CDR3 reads CASTPHVRANYGYTF. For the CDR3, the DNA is TGTGCCAGTACCCCCCACGTGCGGGCTAACTATGGCTACACCTTC.

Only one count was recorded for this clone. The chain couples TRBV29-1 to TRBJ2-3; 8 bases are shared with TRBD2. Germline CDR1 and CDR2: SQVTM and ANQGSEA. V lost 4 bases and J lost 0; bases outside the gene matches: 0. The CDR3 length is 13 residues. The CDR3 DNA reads TGCAGCGTTGCTAGCGGGAGCACAGATACGCAGTATTTT. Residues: CSVASGSTDTQYF.

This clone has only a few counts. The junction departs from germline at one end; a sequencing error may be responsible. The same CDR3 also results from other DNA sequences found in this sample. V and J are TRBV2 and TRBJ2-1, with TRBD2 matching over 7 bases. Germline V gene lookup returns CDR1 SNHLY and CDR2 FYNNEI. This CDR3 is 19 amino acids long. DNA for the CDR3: TGTGCCCGCAGTTACGGGTGGGCGGGGGAGGGGAGCTCCTACAATGAGCAGTTCTTC. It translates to CARSYGWAGEGSSYNEQFF.

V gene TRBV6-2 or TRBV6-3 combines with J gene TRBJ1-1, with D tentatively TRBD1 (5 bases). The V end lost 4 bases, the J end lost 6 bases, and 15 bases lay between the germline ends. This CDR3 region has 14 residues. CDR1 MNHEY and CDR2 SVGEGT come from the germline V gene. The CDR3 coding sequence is TGTGCCAGCAGTTTCGGGACTTTTAACGCTGAAGCTTTCTTT. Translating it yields CASSFGTFNAEAFF.

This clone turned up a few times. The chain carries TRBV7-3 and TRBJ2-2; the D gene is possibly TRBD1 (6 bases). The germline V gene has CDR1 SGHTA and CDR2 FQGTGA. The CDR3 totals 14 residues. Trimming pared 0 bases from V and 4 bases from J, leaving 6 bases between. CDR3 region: CASSLTGGTGELFF. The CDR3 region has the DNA TGTGCCAGCAGCTTAACAGGGGGCACCGGGGAGCTGTTTTTT.

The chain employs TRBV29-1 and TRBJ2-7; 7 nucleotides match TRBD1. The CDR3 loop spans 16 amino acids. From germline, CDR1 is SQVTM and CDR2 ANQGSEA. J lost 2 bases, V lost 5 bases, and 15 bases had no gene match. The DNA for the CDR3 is TGCAGCGTTATTTTAACGGGGTCAGGGGGACCCTACGAGCAGTACTTC. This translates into CSVILTGSGGPYEQYF.

CDR3 in DNA: TGTGCCAGCTCACCCGGGACAGGTGTTACCACTGAAGCTTTCTTT. As protein: CASSPGTGVTTEAFF. The chain uses TRBV18 and TRBJ1-1; 8 bases are shared with TRBD1. Germline V gives CDR1 KGHSH, CDR2 LQKENI. This CDR3 is built from 15 residues. Losses at the gene ends were 3 bases for V and 4 bases for J; bases not matched to a gene: 7.

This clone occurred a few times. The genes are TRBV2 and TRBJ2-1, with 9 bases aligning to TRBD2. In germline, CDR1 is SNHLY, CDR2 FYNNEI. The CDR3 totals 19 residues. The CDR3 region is CPRSHGGAREGSSYNEQFF. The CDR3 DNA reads TGTCCCCGCAGTCACGGGGGGGCGCGGGAGGGGAGCTCCTACAATGAGCAGTTCTTC.

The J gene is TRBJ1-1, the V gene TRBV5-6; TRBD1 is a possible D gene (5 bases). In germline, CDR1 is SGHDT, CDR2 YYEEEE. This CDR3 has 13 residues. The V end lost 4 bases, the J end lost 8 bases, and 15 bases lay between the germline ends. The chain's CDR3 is CASSPGAWREAFF. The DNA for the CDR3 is TGTGCCAGCAGCCCCGGGGCATGGCGAGAAGCTTTCTTT.

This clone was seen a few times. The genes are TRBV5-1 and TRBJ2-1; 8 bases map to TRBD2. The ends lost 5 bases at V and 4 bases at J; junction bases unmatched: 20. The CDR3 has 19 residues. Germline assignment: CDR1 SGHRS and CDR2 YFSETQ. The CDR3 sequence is CASREAGAGSIGDYNEQFF. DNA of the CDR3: TGCGCCAGCAGGGAAGCGGGAGCGGGCTCAATTGGTGATTACAATGAGCAGTTCTTC. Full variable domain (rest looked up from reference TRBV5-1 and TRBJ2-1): KAGVTQTPRYLIKTRGQQVTLSCSPISGHRSVSWYQQTPGQGLQFLFEYFSETQRNKGNFPGRFSGRQFSNSRSEMNVSTLELGDSALYLCASREAGAGSIGDYNEQFFGPGTRLTVL.

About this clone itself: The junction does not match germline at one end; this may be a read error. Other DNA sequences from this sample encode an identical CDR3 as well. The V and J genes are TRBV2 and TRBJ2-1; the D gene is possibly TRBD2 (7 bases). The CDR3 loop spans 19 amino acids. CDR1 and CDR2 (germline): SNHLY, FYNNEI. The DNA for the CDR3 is TGTCCCAGCAGTGAAGGGGGGGCGGGGGAGGGGAGCTCCTACAATGAGCAGTTCTTC. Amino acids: CPSSEGGAGEGSSYNEQFF. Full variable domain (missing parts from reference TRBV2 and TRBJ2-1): EPEVTQTPSHQVTQMGQEVILRCVPISNHLYFYWYRQILGQKVEFLVSFYNNEISEKSEIFDDQFSVERPDGSNFTLKIRSTKLEDSAMYFCPSSEGGAGEGSSYNEQFFGPGTRLTVL.